The TCR beta chain described here comes from a study of identical twins (dated by TCRdb to 2016 to 2017). In the study overall: The study deep-sequenced TCR alpha and beta repertoires from monozygotic twins, unrelated adults of various ages and cord blood to test whether fetal clonotypes persist. Replicate twin experiments were performed at different times using different library preparation protocols to rule out contamination. Overall results and qualifications from the work: In monozygotic twins, recombination models systematically underestimated out-of-frame TCR alpha sharing, but the models matched the sharing seen between unrelated individuals. A weaker excess of twin sharing was found in beta out-of-frame sequences because the signal-to-noise ratio was lowered by fewer shared sequences. Because the same donors could not be followed over many years, the conclusions relied on cross-sectional statistical analysis. Abundant cord blood beta clonotypes carried fewer insertions; young adult naive repertoires showed a weaker similar trend, while memory repertoires showed none. Compared with coincidental sharing between unrelated individuals, an excess of low generation-probability sequences was observed among out-of-frame TCR alpha sequences shared between twins. Invariant T cells such as MAIT and iNKT could partly confound zero-insertion analyses, although diverse VJ usage argued against such confounding for most clonotypes.

CDR1 and CDR2, looked up from the germline V gene, are SNHLY and FYNNEI. Trimmed from V: 3 bases; trimmed from J: 6 bases; junction bases lacking a gene match: 3. There are 14 amino acids in the CDR3, from cysteine to phenylalanine inclusive. Here the CDR3 DNA is all that survives: 42 bases in frame from base 1. Every donor in the study was a healthy Caucasian. Three pairs of female monozygotic twins, all aged roughly 18 to 30 years, made up the twin cohort. Positive isolation kits from Invitrogen were used to isolate the CD4+ and CD8+ T cell populations. The library relied on 5' RACE. The data were produced on an Illumina HiSeq 2000. Template switching added a universal primer binding site, and the final cDNA carried a unique molecular identifier that allowed TCR cDNA molecules to be counted accurately. Specific primers in the conserved constant-segment region were used to synthesize first-strand cDNA for TCR alpha and beta chains. To control for contamination, every cDNA library carried two barcodes: a SMART-Mk sample barcode plus Illumina barcodes. Two successive PCR steps introduced TruSeq adapter sequences along with Illumina sample barcodes. Sequencing of the TCR alpha and beta cDNA libraries was done on the Illumina HiSeq platform using custom primers. As for how the authors treated the data: MiGEC was used to process raw reads and extract unique molecular identifiers, and MiXCR was used to find CDR3 positions. Recombination models were inferred per individual with the repgenHMM and IGoR tools using an EM algorithm. Shared clonotype analysis was performed with the tcR package in R, normalizing sharing by the product of cloneset sizes. To study raw recombination free of thymic and clonal selection effects, out-of-frame nonproductive sequences were analyzed. Using fastp at Q25 and MiXCR, TCRdb reprocessed the public reads and kept productive beta chains. Each entry merges the rows of one CDR3 protein and shows their most common DNA and genes. These V and J calls originate from TCRdb's pipeline instead of the authors' own analysis. In this sample the table shows approximately 490,000 distinct CDR3 sequences, approximately 20% of which occur a single time. The top ten constitute around 0.48% of the sample.

For this clonotype: Its antigen has not been determined. One base away there is no much larger clone; base qualities are not given.

The sample was also reused in another study, on yellow fever vaccine responses in identical twins. The second publication reports: The authors reported that the T cell response to vaccination in identical twins appeared partly convergent and partly personalized. In identical twins, the study followed T cell clones that responded to the vaccine with precision.

The chain is assembled from TRBV2 and TRBJ1-5, and 9 junction bases match TRBD1. Sequenced sample: CD4+ T cells sorted from blood. The receptor was isolated from a woman younger than 35 in good health. The CDR3 here reads CASSERDRVQPQHF. The DNA sequence follows: TGTGCCAGCAGTGAGCGGGACAGGGTTCAGCCCCAGCATTTT.